The subject of this entry is one T cell receptor beta chain. Its cognate antigen has yet to be identified. The input lacks base qualities; no much larger clone sits a single base away. These data belong to a study of identical twins listed by TCRdb under 2016. In terms of the full investigation: To test whether fetal clonotypes persist, this study deep-sequenced TCR alpha and beta repertoires from monozygotic twins, from unrelated adults of various ages, and from cord blood. To rule out contamination, replicate twin experiments were performed at different times with different library preparation protocols.

Every donor in the study was a healthy Caucasian. The twin cohort comprised three pairs of female monozygotic twins, all aged roughly 18 to 30 years. Positive isolation kits from Invitrogen were used to isolate CD4+ and CD8+ T cell populations. Broad study findings and their caveats: In monozygotic twins, recombination models systematically underestimated out-of-frame TCR alpha sharing, but the models matched the sharing seen between unrelated individuals. Abundant cord blood beta clonotypes had fewer insertions, young adult naive repertoires showed a similar but weaker trend, and memory repertoires showed no such trend. Out-of-frame TCR alpha sequences shared between twins showed an excess of low generation-probability sequences compared with coincidental sharing between unrelated individuals. Excess twin sharing in beta out-of-frame sequences was weaker because fewer shared sequences lowered the signal-to-noise ratio. Conclusions relied on cross-sectional statistical analysis, since the same donors could not be followed over many years. Zero-insertion analyses could be partly confounded by invariant T cells such as MAIT and iNKT, although diverse VJ usage argued against such confounding for most clonotypes.

The CDR3 numbers 16 residues from cysteine through phenylalanine. Of the read, only the CDR3 DNA is kept; its 48 bases are in frame from base 1. The CDR1 and CDR2 encoded by the germline V gene are SNHLY and FYNNEI. V is shortened by 1 base, J by 1 base, and the region joining them spans 11 bases. Libraries were prepared through 5' RACE. Sequencing relied on an Illumina HiSeq 2000. A universal primer binding site was introduced by template switching, and a unique molecular identifier was present in the final cDNA, enabling accurate counting of TCR cDNA molecules. Specific primers in the conserved constant-segment region were used to synthesize first-strand cDNA for the TCR alpha and beta chains. To control for contamination, each cDNA library was double barcoded with a SMART-Mk sample barcode plus Illumina barcodes. Two successive PCR steps introduced TruSeq adapter sequences along with Illumina sample barcodes. The Illumina HiSeq platform was used with custom primers to sequence TCR alpha and beta cDNA libraries. Concerning the study's data processing: MiGEC was used to process raw reads and extract unique molecular identifiers, and MiXCR was used to find CDR3 positions. For each individual, recombination models were inferred using an EM algorithm with the repgenHMM and IGoR tools. The analysis of shared clonotypes was done with the tcR package in R, with sharing normalized by the product of cloneset sizes. To study raw recombination free of thymic and clonal selection effects, out-of-frame nonproductive sequences were analyzed. Using fastp at Q25 and MiXCR, TCRdb reprocessed the public reads and kept productive beta chains. Each CDR3 protein appears once, grouped with its most common genes and DNA. TCRdb assigned the V and J calls; the authors' analysis was not used. The sample profile shows about 520,000 distinct CDR3 sequences; 22% of them were found once. The leading ten clones occupy 0.91% of the sample.

The sample was also reused in another study, on T cells expressing NK-cell markers. As that second study puts it: Several donors provided sorted CD3+CD56+NKG2C+, CD3+CD56+NKG2C- and CD3+CD56-NKG2C+ T-cell subsets, whose TCR beta-chain repertoires were profiled. Among the eight sequenced donors, only one was HCMV-seronegative, while the other seven were HCMV-seropositive. In several experiments an anti-gammadeltaTCR antibody was added to restrict sorting to alphabetaTCR-expressing T cells. In roughly 6 donors, the dominant CD3+CD56+NKG2C+ clonotypes ranked among the top 10 CD8+ clonotypes, making up roughly 1.0-7.0% of CD8+ T cells. Those dominant clonotypes were again the most abundant among CD3+CD56-NKG2C+ cells in a few donors, at about 25-60.1%. Whether the expanded NKG2C-expressing T cell clones were specific for HCMV antigens remained unclear. All eight donors whose samples were sequenced were randomly selected healthy volunteers, three of them men and five women. A commercial ELISA kit detecting HCMV-specific IgG in serum was used to determine HCMV serostatus. MIGEC was used to demultiplex reads and group the reads by UMI, and MiTCR was used to assemble and quantify clonotypes. Only TCR cDNA sequences supported by at least two reads were kept to exclude erroneous sequences. The tcR package was used for downstream repertoire analysis, and clonotypes were matched between fractions using CDR3 nucleotide sequence together with V segment. VDJmatch was used to annotate antigen specificity against VDJdb, with one amino acid substitution in CDR3 allowed.

The chain is encoded by TRBV2 joined to TRBJ1-5; the D gene identity is not certain. The sample taken for sequencing was CD4+ T cells sorted from blood. This TCR was recovered from a woman aged 18-29 years in good health. The CDR3 reads CASSEEVVGSNQPQHF. The base sequence is TGTGCCAGCAGTGAAGAGGTGGTGGGGAGCAATCAGCCCCAGCATTTT.